Given below is one T cell receptor beta chain in context. Repertoires were generated with immunoSEQ multiplex PCR, while TCRdb's copy carries only in-frame clones and drops some. The sample lists approximately 24,000 clones, about 75% occurring once. The data belong to a study of OX40 agonist ivuxolimab in advanced cancers. CDR1 is SGHRS and CDR2 is YFSETQ in the germline V gene. This CDR3 has 18 residues. V shed 1 base, J shed 2 bases, and the junction held 10 bases outside the gene matches. The rearrangement uses TRBV5-1 and TRBJ1-4, with 8 bases aligning to TRBD1. The sequencing here drew on CD4+ or CD8+ T cells sorted from blood, taken in a trial of the OX40 agonist ivuxolimab. The clonotype originates from an adult with an advanced solid tumor such as melanoma, head and neck, liver or kidney cancer. CDR3 sequence: CASSLKRTGQTTNEKLFF. CDR3 DNA: TGCGCCAGCAGCTTGAAACGGACAGGGCAAACGACTAATGAAAAACTGTTTTTT. The full variable domain, in which reference TRBV5-1 and TRBJ1-4 provide the parts outside the CDR3, is KAGVTQTPRYLIKTRGQQVTLSCSPISGHRSVSWYQQTPGQGLQFLFEYFSETQRNKGNFPGRFSGRQFSNSRSEMNVSTLELGDSALYLCASSLKRTGQTTNEKLFFGSGTQLSVL.